This T cell receptor (beta chain) was identified during a study of CD8 T cells in Susac syndrome. Study context: Patients with Susac syndrome, at blood draw, were therapy-naive, on corticosteroids, or on intravenous immunoglobulin alone.

Points from the study as a whole: CD4+ repertoires of Susac syndrome patients lacked detectable clonal expansion.

TEMRA cells were FACS-enriched, and CD8+ and CD4+ T cells were isolated negatively. Germline lookup yields CDR1 WSHSY and CDR2 SAAADI. V shed 6 bases and J 1 base; nucleotides not matched to a gene: 3. The CDR3 covers 14 residues. The RNA input was 0.5 to 1 ug, and it was reverse transcribed with random hexamers. By means of immunoSEQ multiplex PCR, TCR beta CDR3 spanning 54 Vbeta and 13 Jbeta underwent amplification. One entry per CDR3 protein results from TCRdb running MiXCR on the immunoSEQ multiplex PCR reads. The sample has about 150,000 distinct CDR3 sequences, almost 96% seen once. Comment on this clonotype: Its specificity is unknown.

The TCR was taken from a human donor with Susac syndrome. The sequencing input was CD4+ T cells from PBMCs. The chain is built from TRBV10-2 and TRBJ2-3, with 8 bases fitting TRBD2. The CDR3 sequence: CASRTSGRTDTQYF. The CDR3, as DNA: TGCGCCAGCAGAACTAGCGGTCGCACAGATACGCAGTATTTT.